One and the same sample provided the 10 T cell receptor beta chains below, sequenced in a study of vaccination and CD4 T cells after COVID-19. As to treatment: roughly 11-day PBMC culture with coronavirus spike peptide pools or control peptides (ViraFEST assay). Sequencing of the DNA from cultured CD4+ T cells was carried out with the Oncomine TCR Beta short-read assay. TCRdb fed the PCR reads into MiXCR, producing one record per CDR3 protein. This sample has approximately 8,400 distinct CDR3 sequences, with around two thirds found just once. These receptors lack a known antigen. The sample consisted of CD4+ T cells from blood, cultured in vitro. These receptors were collected from a human donor who had recovered from COVID-19.

The chain has TRBV28 and TRBJ1-2; tentative D call: TRBD1 (5 bases). Per the germline V gene, CDR1 is MDHEN and CDR2 is SYDVKM. Trimming removed 10 bases at V and 3 bases at J, with 15 bases between. The CDR3 has 13 amino acids. The CDR3 region is CANSRGGDYGYTF. As DNA, the CDR3 is TGTGCCAATTCTCGGGGAGGGGACTATGGCTACACCTTC.

Points on this clonotype: This may stem from a read error, because a much larger clone lies one nucleotide away. The CDR3 reads CVSSQDPSGGNTGELFF. The CDR3 DNA follows: TGCGTCAGCAGCCAAGATCCTAGCGGGGGAAACACCGGGGAGCTGTTTTTT. The V and J genes are TRBV4-1 and TRBJ2-2, with 10 bases that match TRBD2. This CDR3 has 17 amino acids. Germline CDR1 MGHRA, CDR2 YSYEKL.

The sample holds one count of this clonotype. V and J are TRBV14 and TRBJ1-3; D remains unclear. The germline gives CDR1 SGHDN, CDR2 FVKESK. Trimming cost V 0 bases and J 2 bases, with 11 bases left between them. CDR3 length: 16 amino acids. The CDR3 DNA reads TGTGCCAGCAGCCAAGATGAGAGATGGGCTGGAAACACCATATATTTT. It translates to CASSQDERWAGNTIYF.

The rearrangement links TRBV6-1 to TRBJ1-5; D gene uncertain. This CDR3 region has 11 residues. Trimming removed 5 bases from V and 7 bases from J, with 6 bases in between. Germline lookup yields CDR1 MNHNS and CDR2 SASEGT. The CDR3 sequence: CASSRGQPQHF. As DNA, the CDR3 is TGTGCCAGCAGTCGAGGACAGCCCCAGCATTTT.

The chain recombines TRBV7-8 with TRBJ1-5; perhaps TRBD1 as D (5 bases). The V and J ends lost 4 bases and 0 bases respectively, with 7 bases between them. Germline CDR1 SGHVS, CDR2 FQNEAQ. The CDR3 is 14 residues long. The CDR3 is CASSSDSSNQPQHF. As DNA, the CDR3 is TGTGCCAGCAGCTCTGACAGTAGCAATCAGCCCCAGCATTTT. The variable domain in full, with the rest retrieved from reference TRBV7-8 and TRBJ1-5, is GAGVSQSPRYKVAKRGQDVALRCDPISGHVSLFWYQQALGQGPEFLTYFQNEAQLDKSGLPSDRFFAERPEGSVSTLKIQRTQQEDSAVYLCASSSDSSNQPQHFGDGTRLSIL.

This clonotype was observed a few times. The gene calls are TRBV24-1 and TRBJ2-5; 15 nucleotides line up with TRBD2. Germline trimming cut 3 bases from V and 5 bases from J; bases unmatched to any gene: 0. This CDR3 spans 15 amino acids. Germline V lookup: CDR1 KGHDR, CDR2 SFDVKD. The CDR3 nucleotides read TGTGCCACCAGTGATGGGACTAGCGGGGGGGAGACCCAGTACTTC. Translation: CATSDGTSGGETQYF.

The rearrangement links TRBV20-1 to TRBJ1-6; D uncertain. Germline assignment: CDR1 DFQATT and CDR2 SNEGSKA (reference sequence). V was shortened by 3 bases and J by 7 bases, with 7 bases between the two germline ends. The CDR3 is 12 amino acids. The CDR3 is CSARVLNSPLHF. Here the CDR3 DNA reads TGCAGTGCTAGGGTCCTGAATTCACCCCTCCACTTT.

This clonotype was counted between two and nine times. The chain is built from TRBV2 and TRBJ1-3, with D perhaps TRBD1 (6 bases). The CDR3 is made up of 14 amino acids. Germline loops: CDR1 SNHLY, CDR2 FYNNEI. The ends were cut back, 6 bases at V and 1 base at J, with 10 bases in the middle. Written as DNA, the CDR3 is TGTGCCAGCAGGGCCGGGACATCTGGAAACACCATATATTTT. It translates to CASRAGTSGNTIYF.

The V call is TRBV28, the J call TRBJ1-4; 8 bases fit TRBD1. Germline CDR1 is MDHEN and CDR2 is SYDVKM. Germline trimming cut 3 bases from V and 8 bases from J; bases unmatched to any gene: 8. CDR3 length: 15 residues. CDR3 amino acids: CASSLYQGAFEKLFF. The CDR3 DNA is TGTGCCAGCAGTTTGTATCAGGGGGCCTTCGAAAAACTGTTTTTT.

The chain carries TRBV20-1 and TRBJ1-2, with D possibly matching TRBD1 (5 bases). CDR1 DFQATT and CDR2 SNEGSKA come from the germline V gene (reference sequence). The length of the CDR3 is 12 residues. Trimming pared 0 bases from V and 8 bases from J, leaving 10 bases between. CDR3 residues: CSARDFGAGYTF. The CDR3 coding sequence is TGCAGTGCTAGAGATTTTGGGGCCGGCTACACCTTC.